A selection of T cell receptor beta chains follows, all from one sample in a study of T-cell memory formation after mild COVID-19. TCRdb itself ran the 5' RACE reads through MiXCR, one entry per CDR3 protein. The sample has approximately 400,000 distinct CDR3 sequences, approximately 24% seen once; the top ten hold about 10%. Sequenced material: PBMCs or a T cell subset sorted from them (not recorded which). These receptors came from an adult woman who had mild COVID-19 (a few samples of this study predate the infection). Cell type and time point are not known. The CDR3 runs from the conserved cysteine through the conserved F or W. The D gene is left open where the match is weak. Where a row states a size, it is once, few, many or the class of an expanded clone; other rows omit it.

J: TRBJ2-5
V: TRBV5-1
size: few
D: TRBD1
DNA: TGCGCCAGCAGCTTCGGGGACAGAGAGACCCAGTACTTC
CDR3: CASSFGDRETQYF

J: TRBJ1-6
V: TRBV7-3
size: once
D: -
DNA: TGTGCCAGCAGCTTAGACAGTAGCTCCTCACCCCTCCACTTT
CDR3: CASSLDSSSSPLHF

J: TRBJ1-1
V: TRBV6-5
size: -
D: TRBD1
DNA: TGTGCCAGCAGAAGGGACAGGGCTCTCACTGAAGCTTTCTTT
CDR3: CASRRDRALTEAFF

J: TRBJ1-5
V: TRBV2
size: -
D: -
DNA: TGTGCCAGCAGTGCAGAGGGGAATCAGCCCCAGCATTTT
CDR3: CASSAEGNQPQHF

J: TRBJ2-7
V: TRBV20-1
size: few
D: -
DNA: TGCAGTGCTAGAGCCAGTAAGTTGTTTGACTACGAGCAGTACTTC
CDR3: CSARASKLFDYEQYF

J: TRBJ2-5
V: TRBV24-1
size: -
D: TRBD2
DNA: TGTGCCACCAGTGATCCTAGCGGGAGCGGTGAGACCCAGTACTTC
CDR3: CATSDPSGSGETQYF

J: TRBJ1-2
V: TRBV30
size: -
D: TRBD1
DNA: TGTGCCTGGAGTGTACTAGGGACAGGAGGCTACACCTTC
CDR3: CAWSVLGTGGYTF

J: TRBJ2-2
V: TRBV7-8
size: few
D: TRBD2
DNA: TGTGCCAGCAGCTTACGCCGCGGGAGAGACACCGGGGAGCTGTTTTTT
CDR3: CASSLRRGRDTGELFF

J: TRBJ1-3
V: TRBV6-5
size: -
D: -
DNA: TGTGCCAGCAGTTATCGGGGAGGGGCTGGAAACACCATATATTTT
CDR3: CASSYRGGAGNTIYF

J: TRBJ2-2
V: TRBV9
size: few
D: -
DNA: TGTGCCAGCAGCGCCACCCCGACAGGGAACACCGGGGAGCTGTTTTTT
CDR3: CASSATPTGNTGELFF

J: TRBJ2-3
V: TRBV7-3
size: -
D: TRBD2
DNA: TGTGCCAGCAGCTTAGGGAGGGCCGTCGCAGATACGCAGTATTTT
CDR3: CASSLGRAVADTQYF

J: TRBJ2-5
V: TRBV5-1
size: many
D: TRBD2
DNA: TGCGCCAGCAGCTTGGCCCCAGCGGGAGGGAGAGAGACCCAGTACTTC
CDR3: CASSLAPAGGRETQYF

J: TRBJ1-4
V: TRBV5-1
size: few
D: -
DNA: TGCGCCAGCAGCTTGGATCCCAGAACTAATGAAAAACTGTTTTTT
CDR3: CASSLDPRTNEKLFF

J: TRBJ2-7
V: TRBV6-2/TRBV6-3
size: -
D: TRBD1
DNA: TGTGCCAGCAGTAGAAGACAGGGGCCATCCTACGAGCAGTACTTC
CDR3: CASSRRQGPSYEQYF

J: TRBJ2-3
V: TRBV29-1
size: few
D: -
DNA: TGCAGCGTTGAAACCTCCGGCGATACGCAGTATTTT
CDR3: CSVETSGDTQYF

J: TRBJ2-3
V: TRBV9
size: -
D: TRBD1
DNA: TGTGCCAGCAGCGTGGGACAGGGGGTAGATACGCAGTATTTT
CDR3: CASSVGQGVDTQYF

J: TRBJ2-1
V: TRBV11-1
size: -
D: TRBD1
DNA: TGTGCCAGCAGCTTTCAGGGGGCCCAGTCCTACAATGAGCAGTTCTTC
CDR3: CASSFQGAQSYNEQFF

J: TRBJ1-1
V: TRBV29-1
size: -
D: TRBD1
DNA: TGCAGCGTTGAGGGTGGCAGGGGGACTGAAGCTTTCTTT
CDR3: CSVEGGRGTEAFF

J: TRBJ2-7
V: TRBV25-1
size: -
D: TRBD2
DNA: TGTGCCAGCAGTGTAAGCGGGAATCAGCAGTACTTC
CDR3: CASSVSGNQQYF

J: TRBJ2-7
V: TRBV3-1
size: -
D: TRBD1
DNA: TGTGCCAGCAGTCTTACAGGGGCGAGGGGACACGAGCAGTACTTC
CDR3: CASSLTGARGHEQYF

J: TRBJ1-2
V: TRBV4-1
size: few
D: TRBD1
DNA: TGCGCCAGCAGCCCGCAAGTCGGGGACAGGCTAACCTATGGCTACACCTTC
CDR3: CASSPQVGDRLTYGYTF

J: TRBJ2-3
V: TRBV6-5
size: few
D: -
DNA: TGTGCCAGCAGTCCCGGCCGGACTGGCACAGATACGCAGTATTTT
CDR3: CASSPGRTGTDTQYF

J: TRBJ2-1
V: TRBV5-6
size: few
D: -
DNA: TGTGCCAGCAGCTTGGCGGGGACCTTCTACAATGAGCAGTTCTTC
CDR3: CASSLAGTFYNEQFF

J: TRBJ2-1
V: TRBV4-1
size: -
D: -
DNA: TGCGCCAGCAGCCAAGCCGAGACTAGTTGGGGTCAGTTCTTC
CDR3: CASSQAETSWGQFF

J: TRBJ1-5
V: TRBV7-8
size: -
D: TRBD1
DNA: TGTGCCAGCAGCTTTAGCAGGGGGGTGGGCAATCAGCCCCAGCATTTT
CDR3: CASSFSRGVGNQPQHF

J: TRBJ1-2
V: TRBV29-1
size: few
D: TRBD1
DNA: TGCAGCGTGAAGATGACAGGGGCGCACTATGGCTACACCTTC
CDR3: CSVKMTGAHYGYTF

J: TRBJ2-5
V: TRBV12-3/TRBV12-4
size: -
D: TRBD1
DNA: TGTGCCAGCACTTTACGACAGGGTCTGGAGACCCAGTACTTC
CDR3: CASTLRQGLETQYF

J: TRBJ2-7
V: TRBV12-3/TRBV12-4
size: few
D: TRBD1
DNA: TGTGCCAGCAGTTTTCATCAGGGGGCTGCTTACGAGCAGTACTTC
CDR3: CASSFHQGAAYEQYF

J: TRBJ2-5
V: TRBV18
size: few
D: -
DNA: TGTGCCAGCTCACCACCGGTTCTTGAGACCCAGTACTTC
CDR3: CASSPPVLETQYF

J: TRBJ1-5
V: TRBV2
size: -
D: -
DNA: TGTGCCAGCAGTGAGGGCGGGGGCGGTCAGCCCCAGCATTTT
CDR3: CASSEGGGGQPQHF

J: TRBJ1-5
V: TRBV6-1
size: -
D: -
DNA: TGTGCCAGCAGTGTAGGGAATGATCAGCCCCAGCATTTT
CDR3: CASSVGNDQPQHF

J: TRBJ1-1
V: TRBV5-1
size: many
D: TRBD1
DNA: TGCGCCAGCAGCTCAGGGACAGGGCAGAACACTGAAGCTTTCTTT
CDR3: CASSSGTGQNTEAFF

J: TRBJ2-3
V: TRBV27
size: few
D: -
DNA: TGTGCCAGCAAACCAGTCTTGGCAGATACGCAGTATTTT
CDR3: CASKPVLADTQYF

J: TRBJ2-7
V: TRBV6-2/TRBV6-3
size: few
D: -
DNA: TGTGCCAGCAAGGATGTGACGGAGGCCTACGAGCAGTACTTC
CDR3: CASKDVTEAYEQYF

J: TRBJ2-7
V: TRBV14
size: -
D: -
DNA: TGTGCCAGCAGCCAAGAGCTCCTCCGGAGTTGGTACGAGCAGTACTTC
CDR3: CASSQELLRSWYEQYF

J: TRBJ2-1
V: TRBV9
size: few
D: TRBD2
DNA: TGTGCCAGCAGCGTAGTAGCGGGAGGTGCAAATGAGCAGTTCTTC
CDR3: CASSVVAGGANEQFF